This T cell receptor (beta chain) is drawn from a study of PD-L1 blockade in urothelial cancer (dated by TCRdb to the late 2010s). General notes on the study: All patients started therapy in about 2014 and received atezolizumab 1,200 mg intravenously every 3 weeks. About 85% of the roughly 29 patients were males with bladder-origin urothelial cancer, and about 60% of the roughly 29 reported a prior smoking history. An ECOG performance status of 0 or 1 was recorded for the patients, and 0 to 3 prior chemotherapy regimens had been received by the patients. Blood samples were analyzed at 3 weeks after treatment start (second dose) and at 6 weeks after treatment start. Blood samples gave median yields of around 150,000 T cells and over 80,000 unique TCRs, along with a median clonality of 0.080. An exploratory multi-omic analysis was conducted of the somatic, immune and clinical correlates of response to PD-L1 blockade with atezolizumab in urothelial cancer. Pretreatment tumor samples and matched peripheral blood, collected serially before and after atezolizumab treatment, underwent TCR sequencing. Durable clinical benefit meant progression-free survival longer than 6 months, and TCR features were also tested against progression-free and overall survival. In the same patients, pretreatment tumors underwent whole exome sequencing and RNA sequencing in addition to TCR sequencing. Durable clinical benefit was achieved by nine patients but not by the remaining 20. Around 30 patients had pretreatment blood TCR-seq, some 25 had at least one posttreatment blood collection, and some 25 had tumor TCR-seq. What the work shows at the level of the full study, not this receptor alone: Among patients with durable benefit, tumor-associated TCR clones showed greater expansion in peripheral blood 3 weeks after treatment started (n ≈ 21, p = 0.022). Because the sample size was small (n ≈ 29) and many exploratory analyses were performed, the results are intended to be hypothesis-generating. Improved progression-free and overall survival was found to be associated with pretreatment peripheral blood TCR clonality below the median.

The time point label corresponds to: pretreatment peripheral blood. The cohort included 25 to 30 patients with locally advanced or metastatic urothelial carcinoma who were treated at Memorial Sloan Kettering on a trial protocol. Peripheral blood mononuclear cells were collected pretreatment and during treatment, at between 1 and 8 total time points per patient. The Qiagen DNeasy Blood extraction kit was used to purify genomic DNA from total PBMCs and tumor samples. Collected pretreatment and during treatment, PBMCs were isolated and stored as previously described. The CDR3 numbers 14 residues from cysteine through phenylalanine. The kept DNA is CDR3 alone, 42 bases in frame from the first base. Taken from the germline V gene (reference sequence), the CDR1 and CDR2 loops are GTSNPN and SVGIG. From V the trimming removes 3 bases and from J it removes 1 base, while the gene matches leave 0 bases of the junction unaccounted for.

The sample holds a few counts of this clone. It lacks a known antigen. No base qualities exist here, and no much larger clone lies one base off it. Synthetic TCR analog templates were spiked into each PCR to estimate absolute template abundance from read counts. TCRbeta CDR3 regions were amplified from genomic DNA with bias-controlled V and J gene primers using the immunoSEQ assay. Sequencing of rearranged TCRbeta segments was performed at approximately 20X coverage. As for the original processing: Clustering was used to correct sequencing errors, and CDR3s were annotated against IMGT to assign V, D and J genes. Downstream analyses used only productive TCRbeta rearrangements, leaving out any out-of-frame or stop-codon sequences. To compute clonality, Shannon entropy was normalized by the log of the number of unique productive sequences and then subtracted from one. Fisher's exact test with Benjamini-Hochberg correction, using a cutoff of adjusted p below 0.01, was how clones that differed between time points or between blood and tumor were identified. This is the immuneACCESS table as TCRdb keeps it, with only in-frame sequences that have V and J called. A part of the clones is gone; compared with another copy, unresolved V genes explain less than half, and the rest is unexplained. V and J calls and clone size are copied from that table; D and trimming were computed from the DNA. Recorded for this sample are around 100,000 clones; 87% of them occurred a single time. 2% to 2.5% of the sample is held by the ten biggest clonotypes.

The sequence came from a man in his sixties with urothelial cancer. The source material was PBMCs, sampled around atezolizumab (anti-PD-L1) treatment. This sequence uses TRBV30 and TRBJ2-3, with 11 bases aligning to TRBD2. The DNA sequence is TGTGCCTGGAGACTAGCGGGAGGCACAGATACGCAGTATTTT. Its protein reads: CAWRLAGGTDTQYF.